The present entry profiles one T cell receptor beta chain with its context. The antigen remains unidentified. Combining a sample-barcoded 5' primer with a J-beta primer mix, a second PCR ran for roughly 7 to 12 cycles. All cDNA molecules were each tagged by a template-switch adaptor with 12 random nucleotides. TCRdb ran MiXCR on the 5' RACE reads and lists one entry per CDR3 protein. The table lists approximately 1.5 million distinct CDR3 sequences, 34% of them singletons. The germline CDR1 and CDR2 sequences are SQVTM and ANQGSEA. The CDR3 loop spans 13 amino acids. V lost 6 bases, J lost 0 bases, and 8 bases lay in between. These data originate in a study of blood T cells in healthy people across ages. Study-wide results and limits: Naive CD4+ cell counts and diversity both ran higher in long-lived than in aged donors. Using unsorted PBMCs precluded a conclusive naive versus antigen-experienced comparison.

The gene calls are TRBV29-1 and TRBJ2-2; D assignment may be TRBD1 or TRBD2 (5 bases each). What was sequenced was blood. This receptor was taken from a woman in her 30s in good health. The chain's CDR3 is CSVGAANTGELFF. CDR3 DNA sequence: TGCAGCGTCGGGGCAGCGAACACCGGGGAGCTGTTTTTT.